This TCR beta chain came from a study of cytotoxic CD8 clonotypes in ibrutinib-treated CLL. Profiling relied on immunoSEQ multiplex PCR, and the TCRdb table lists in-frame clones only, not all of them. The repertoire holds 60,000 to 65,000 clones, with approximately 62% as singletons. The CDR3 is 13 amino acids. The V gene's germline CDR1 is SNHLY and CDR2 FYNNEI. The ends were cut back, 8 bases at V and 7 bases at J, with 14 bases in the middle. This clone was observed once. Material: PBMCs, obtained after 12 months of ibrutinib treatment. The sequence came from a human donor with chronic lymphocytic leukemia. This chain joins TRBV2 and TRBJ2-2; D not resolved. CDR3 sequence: CASLARAGGELFF. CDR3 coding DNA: TGTGCCAGCTTGGCAAGAGCCGGCGGGGAGCTGTTTTTT.